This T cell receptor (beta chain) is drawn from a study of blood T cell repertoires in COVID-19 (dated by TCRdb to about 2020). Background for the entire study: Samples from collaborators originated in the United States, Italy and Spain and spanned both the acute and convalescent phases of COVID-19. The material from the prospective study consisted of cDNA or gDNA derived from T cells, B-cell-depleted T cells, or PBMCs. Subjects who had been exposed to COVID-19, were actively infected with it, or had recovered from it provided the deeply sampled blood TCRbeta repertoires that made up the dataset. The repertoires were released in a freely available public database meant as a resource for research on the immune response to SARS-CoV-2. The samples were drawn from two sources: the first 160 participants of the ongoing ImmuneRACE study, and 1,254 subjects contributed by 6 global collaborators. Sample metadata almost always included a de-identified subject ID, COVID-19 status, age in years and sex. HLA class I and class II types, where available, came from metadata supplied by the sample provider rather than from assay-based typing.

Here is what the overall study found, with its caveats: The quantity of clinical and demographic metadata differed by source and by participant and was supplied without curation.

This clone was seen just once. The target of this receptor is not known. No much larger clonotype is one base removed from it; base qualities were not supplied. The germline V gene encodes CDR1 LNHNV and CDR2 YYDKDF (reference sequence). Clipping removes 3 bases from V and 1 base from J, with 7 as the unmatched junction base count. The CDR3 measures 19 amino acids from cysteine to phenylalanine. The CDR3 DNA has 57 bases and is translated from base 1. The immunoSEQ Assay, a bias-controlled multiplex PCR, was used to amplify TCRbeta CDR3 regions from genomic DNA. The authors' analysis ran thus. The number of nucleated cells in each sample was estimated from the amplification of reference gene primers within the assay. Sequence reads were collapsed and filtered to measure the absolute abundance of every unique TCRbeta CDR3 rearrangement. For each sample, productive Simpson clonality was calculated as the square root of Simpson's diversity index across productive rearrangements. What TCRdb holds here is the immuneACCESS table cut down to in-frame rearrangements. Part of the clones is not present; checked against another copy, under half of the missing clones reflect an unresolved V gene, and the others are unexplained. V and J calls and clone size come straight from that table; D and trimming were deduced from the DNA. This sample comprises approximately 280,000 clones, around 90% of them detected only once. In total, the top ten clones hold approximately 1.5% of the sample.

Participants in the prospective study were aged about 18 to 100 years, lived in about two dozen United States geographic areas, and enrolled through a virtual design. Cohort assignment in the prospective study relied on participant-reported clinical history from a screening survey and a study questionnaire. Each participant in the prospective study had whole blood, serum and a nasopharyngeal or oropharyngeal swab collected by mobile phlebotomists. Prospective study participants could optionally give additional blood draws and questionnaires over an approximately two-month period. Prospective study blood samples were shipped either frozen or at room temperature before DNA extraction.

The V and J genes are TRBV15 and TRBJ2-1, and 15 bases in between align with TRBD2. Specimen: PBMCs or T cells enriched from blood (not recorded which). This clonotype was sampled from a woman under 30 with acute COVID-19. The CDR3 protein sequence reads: CATSRIPGLAGGSYNEQFF. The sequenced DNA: TGTGCCACCAGCAGGATACCGGGACTAGCGGGAGGATCCTACAATGAGCAGTTCTTC.